This section outlines one T cell receptor (beta chain) sequence together with its context. What it recognizes is unknown. The sample belongs to a study of T cells expressing NK-cell markers. Across the whole study: One of eight sequenced donors was HCMV-seronegative; the other seven were seropositive. Overall study findings and caveats: A handful of donors likewise had their CD3+CD56-NKG2C+ fraction led by these clonotypes.

TCRdb re-called the 5' RACE reads and catalogs CDR3 proteins one per entry, DNA excluded. This repertoire includes over 120,000 distinct CDR3 sequences. Germline loops: CDR1 ENHRY, CDR2 SYGVKD. This CDR3 spans 13 amino acids. This TCR came from a young man in good health. The sample was blood T cells: a sorted CD56 or NKG2C T cell subset, CD4+ or CD8+ T cells, or bulk PBMC T cells (not recorded which). This chain joins TRBV10-3 and TRBJ2-1; the D call of TRBD1 rests on TCRdb alone, since no DNA is present to check it. The CDR3 protein is CAIGRDGYNEQFF.